The 30 T cell receptor beta chains below come from one sample, sequenced in a study of Graves' ophthalmopathy and Graves' hyperthyroidism. The sequenced template was RNA, covering the TCR beta CDR3 region. An opening RT-PCR round employed HTBI primers and preceded a second-round multiplex PCR. A single record per CDR3 protein comes from TCRdb applying MiXCR to the multiplex PCR reads. The repertoire includes about 620,000 distinct CDR3 sequences, approximately 22% of them detected once, and approximately 7% sits in the top ten. Sequences were obtained from peripheral blood. The receptors stem from a woman under 30 with stable Graves' hyperthyroidism. Some clones in this sample may be carry-over from other donors' samples.

There are many counts of this clonotype. The rearrangement joins TRBV29-1 to TRBJ2-7, with D possibly matching TRBD1 (6 bases). CDR1 is SQVTM and CDR2 is ANQGSEA in the germline V gene. The CDR3 spans 12 residues. V was pared by 7 bases and J by 5 bases, with 15 bases between. The CDR3 nucleotides are TGCAGCGGGGGACATGGGCGAGACGAGCAGTACTTC. This gives the protein CSGGHGRDEQYF.

A note on this clonotype: This may be a read error, as it is one base from a much larger clone. The rearrangement links TRBV12-3 or TRBV12-4 to TRBJ1-1, with a possible D match to TRBD1 (5 bases). The CDR3 has 14 amino acids. CDR3 nucleotide sequence: TGTGCCAGCAGTTTAGAGGGACCGAACACTGAAGCTTGCTTT. It specifies CASSLEGPNTEACF.

In its sample, this clonotype was seen many times. The genes are TRBV20-1 and TRBJ2-5, with 10 bases that match TRBD2. After removal of 0 bases from V and 4 bases from J, the junction contained 5 bases not matched to a gene. The V gene's germline CDR1 is DFQATT and CDR2 SNEGSKA (reference sequence). The CDR3 runs 15 residues. This CDR3 reads CSAREEPSGRETQYF. In DNA form, the CDR3 reads TGCAGTGCTAGAGAGGAACCTAGCGGGAGAGAGACCCAGTACTTC.

This clonotype has a handful of counts. At one boundary the junction diverges from the germline segment, which might be a read error. The genes are TRBV4-1 and TRBJ1-2, with 7 nucleotides matching TRBD1. The CDR3 is 13 residues long. Germline V CDR1 and CDR2: MGHRA, YSYEKL. This chain's CDR3 is CACSQTGSYGYTF. The CDR3 bases are TGCGCCTGCAGCCAGACAGGGAGCTATGGCTACACCTTC.

The chain employs TRBV12-3 or TRBV12-4 and TRBJ2-5; 7 bases match TRBD1. V lost 6 bases, J lost 1 base, and 5 bases stayed unmatched. The CDR3 length is 14 residues. The CDR3 is CASSNWDSQETQYF. The CDR3 DNA reads TGTGCCAGCAGCAATTGGGACAGCCAAGAGACCCAGTACTTC.

This clonotype was recorded many times. The chain uses TRBV27 and TRBJ1-2; 7 bases map to TRBD1. The CDR3 is 14 residues long. J lost 8 bases, V lost 6 bases, and 12 bases had no gene match. Germline CDR1 and CDR2: MNHEY and SMNVEV (reference sequence). The CDR3 loop is CASRSPGTVWGYTF. The CDR3 DNA sequence: TGTGCCAGCAGGTCCCCCGGGACAGTGTGGGGCTACACCTTC.

This chain joins TRBV20-1 and TRBJ2-5, with TRBD1 matching over 9 bases. This CDR3 has 15 residues. The trim removed 1 base at V and 5 bases at J, leaving 8 bases unmatched. Germline assignment: CDR1 DFQATT and CDR2 SNEGSKA (reference sequence). The CDR3, as DNA: TGCAGTGCTAGAGGGGACAGGGAACGAATTGAGACCCAGTACTTC. It specifies CSARGDRERIETQYF.

Many counts were recorded for this clonotype. The chain couples TRBV29-1 to TRBJ2-7; 7 positions match TRBD1. The CDR3 runs 11 residues. Trimming removed 7 bases from V and 2 bases from J; junction bases left unmatched: 2. Per germline, CDR1 SQVTM and CDR2 ANQGSEA. CDR3 nucleotides: TGCAGCGCGGGACAGACCTACGAGCAGTACTTC. Its protein is CSAGQTYEQYF.

Ten or more counts support this clonotype. In DNA form, the CDR3 reads TGTGCCAGCAGCCAGGTTACTGATGGTAGCTACACCTTC. As protein: CASSQVTDGSYTF. This chain links TRBV6-2 or TRBV6-3 with TRBJ1-2; no firm D call. In germline, CDR1 is MNHEY, CDR2 SVGEGT. The CDR3 contains 13 residues. Trimming shortened V by 6 bases and J by 9 bases, and 17 bases separated the two germline ends.

The chain carries TRBV6-1 and TRBJ1-2; 9 bases match TRBD1. After removal of 6 bases from V and 5 bases from J, the junction contained 7 bases not matched to a gene. The CDR3 totals 14 residues. Germline CDR1 and CDR2: MNHNS and SASEGT. CDR3: CASRWGQGLYGYTF. In DNA, the CDR3 is TGTGCCAGCAGATGGGGACAGGGTCTTTATGGCTACACCTTC.

The genes are TRBV19 and TRBJ2-5; 13 bases agree with TRBD2. Germline V gene data show CDR1 as LNHDA and CDR2 as SQIVND (reference sequence). The CDR3 covers 16 residues. V lost 10 bases and J lost 2; bases outside the gene matches: 10. CDR3 DNA: TGTGCCACCAAATCCGGGACTAGCGGGGCACAAGAGACCCAGTACTTC. Translated: CATKSGTSGAQETQYF.

V and J are TRBV4-1 and TRBJ1-4, with TRBD1 as a possible D gene (5 bases). V was pared by 1 base and J by 0 bases, with 12 bases between. This CDR3 region has 17 residues. CDR1 and CDR2 from the germline V gene are MGHRA and YSYEKL. The CDR3 is CASSQVGAGPTNEKLFF. The CDR3 DNA is TGCGCCAGCAGCCAAGTTGGTGCAGGGCCAACTAATGAAAAACTGTTTTTT.

This chain uses TRBV6-2 or TRBV6-3 with TRBJ2-5; TRBD1 matches 9 bases. The CDR3 runs 17 residues. The V segment lost 6 bases and the J segment 5 bases; nucleotides outside the gene matches: 16. In germline, CDR1 is MNHEY, CDR2 SVGEGT. Here the CDR3 reads CASSHPFEYRGRETQYF. DNA of the CDR3: TGTGCCAGCAGCCATCCTTTTGAATACAGGGGGCGGGAGACCCAGTACTTC.

This clonotype was observed a few times. The rearrangement uses TRBV5-6 and TRBJ2-7, with D perhaps TRBD2 (6 bases). Per germline, CDR1 SGHDT and CDR2 YYEEEE. V was trimmed by 0 bases and J by 1 base, leaving 17 bases between them. The CDR3 is 17 amino acids. CDR3 sequence reads: CASSLGGQGLISYEQYF. The CDR3 coding sequence is TGTGCCAGCAGCTTGGGGGGCCAGGGACTCATTTCCTACGAGCAGTACTTC.

This clonotype was observed at least ten times. The rearrangement links TRBV2 to TRBJ2-5; D remains unclear. The CDR3 totals 13 residues. CDR1 and CDR2 (germline): SNHLY, FYNNEI. V dropped 7 bases and J dropped 4 bases, with 13 bases sitting between them. CDR3 residues: CASIGGIGETQYF. The CDR3 DNA reads TGTGCCAGCATCGGTGGGATCGGAGAGACCCAGTACTTC.

This clonotype came up many times. The V and J genes are TRBV5-1 and TRBJ1-1, with 8 nucleotides matching TRBD1. The CDR3 sequence is 15 residues long. The V gene end was trimmed by 1 base and the J gene end by 5 bases; junction bases not matched to a gene: 7. CDR1 and CDR2 (germline): SGHRS, YFSETQ. The CDR3 DNA sequence: TGCGCCAGCAGCTTGCCGCAGGGGGCATGGACTGAAGCTTTCTTT. Translated: CASSLPQGAWTEAFF.

With regard to this clonotype: A read error may account for a junction end that differs from germline. CDR3 nucleotides: TGTGCCAGCAGCTTAACGGCGAACTACGATCAGTACTTC. Its protein is CASSLTANYDQYF. The rearrangement links TRBV11-3 to TRBJ2-7; the D is unclear. This CDR3 is 13 amino acids long. Germline loops: CDR1 SGHNT, CDR2 YENEEA.

This clonotype was detected ten times or more. J is TRBJ2-5 and V is TRBV12-3 or TRBV12-4; D unresolved. V lost 5 bases and J lost 7, with 17 bases in between. The length of the CDR3 is 14 residues. The CDR3 bases are TGTGCCAGCAGTACCCCGACACGCTGGGGGACCCAGTACTTC. Translation: CASSTPTRWGTQYF.

This clonotype was detected many times. The genes are TRBV20-1 and TRBJ1-1; weak D call: TRBD1 (5 bases). V was clipped by 6 bases and J by 0 bases, with 8 bases between them. Germline V gene lookup returns CDR1 DFQATT and CDR2 SNEGSKA (reference sequence). The CDR3 is 12 residues long. The CDR3 nucleotides read TGCAGTGCCCAGGGTGTGAACACTGAAGCTTTCTTT. It is translated as CSAQGVNTEAFF.

The table lists this clonotype with many counts. The rearrangement joins TRBV2 to TRBJ1-2; D unclear. Germline V lookup: CDR1 SNHLY, CDR2 FYNNEI. CDR3 length: 15 residues. Trimming pared 6 bases from V and 0 bases from J, leaving 14 bases between. This CDR3 is CASRDGFFSNYGYTF. The DNA for the CDR3 is TGTGCCAGCAGAGACGGATTCTTTTCTAACTATGGCTACACCTTC.

This clonotype has ten or more counts. CDR3 sequence reads: CASMVLPENTEAFF. DNA for the CDR3: TGTGCCAGCATGGTTCTCCCGGAGAACACTGAAGCTTTCTTT. This rearrangement joins TRBV27 to TRBJ1-1; unclear D gene. Trimming cost V 7 bases and J 1 base, with 13 bases left between them. CDR1 and CDR2 (germline): MNHEY, SMNVEV (reference sequence). The CDR3 covers 14 residues.

This clonotype was seen many times. The chain combines TRBV12-3 or TRBV12-4 with TRBJ1-1; TRBD1 might be the D (5 bases). V gave up 6 bases and J gave up 8 bases, with 19 bases separating them. CDR3 length equals 14 residues. The CDR3 reads CASSRLPGSGEAFF. The CDR3 bases are TGTGCCAGCAGCCGCCTCCCAGGGTCGGGGGAAGCTTTCTTT.

The CDR3, as DNA: TGCAGTGCTAGCCAGGGAGCCGGCGAGCAGTACTTC. Translated, it gives CSASQGAGEQYF. This rearrangement joins TRBV20-1 to TRBJ2-7, with D perhaps matching TRBD1 or TRBD2 (5 bases each). From germline, CDR1 is DFQATT and CDR2 SNEGSKA (reference sequence). CDR3 size: 12 residues. V lost 3 bases and J lost 6, with 12 bases in between.

The chain recombines TRBV20-1 with TRBJ2-3, with 7 bases lining up with TRBD2. After removal of 0 bases from V and 5 bases from J, the junction contained 11 bases not matched to a gene. Germline CDR1 reads DFQATT; CDR2 reads SNEGSKA (reference sequence). The CDR3 contains 16 residues. The CDR3 here is CSAREGSWGGRDTQYF. The CDR3 nucleotides read TGCAGTGCTAGAGAAGGTTCTTGGGGGGGAAGAGATACGCAGTATTTT.

This clonotype was found many times. V usage is TRBV9 and J usage is TRBJ2-5, with 10 bases that match TRBD2. V was pared by 2 bases and J by 4 bases, with 5 bases of the junction left unmatched. CDR1 is SGDLS and CDR2 is YYNGEE in the germline V gene. The CDR3 contains 15 residues. Here the CDR3 reads CASSVAAGGRETQYF. Here the CDR3 DNA reads TGTGCCAGCAGCGTTGCAGCGGGGGGGCGAGAGACCCAGTACTTC. The full variable domain, rest sourced from reference TRBV9 and TRBJ2-5, is DSGVTQTPKHLITATGQRVTLRCSPRSGDLSVYWYQQSLDQGLQFLIQYYNGEERAKGNILERFSAQQFPDLHSELNLSSLELGDSALYFCASSVAAGGRETQYFGPGTRLLVL.

This clonotype was counted many times. The chain has TRBV20-1 and TRBJ2-7, with D possibly TRBD2 on 6 matching bases. The germline V and J ends were trimmed by 5 bases and 3 bases, with 14 bases remaining between them. The CDR3 loop spans 13 amino acids. Germline V lookup: CDR1 DFQATT, CDR2 SNEGSKA (reference sequence). CDR3 DNA: TGCAGTGCTCCCAGCGGGTATAACTACGAGCAGTACTTC. This translates into CSAPSGYNYEQYF.

The J gene is TRBJ1-2, the V gene TRBV13; possibly TRBD1 for D (5 bases). The germline V gene encodes CDR1 PRHDT and CDR2 FYEKMQ (reference sequence). The CDR3 runs 15 residues. V gave up 5 bases and J gave up 4 bases, with 17 bases separating them. The CDR3 nucleotides read TGTGCCAGCAGCCCGGGACCGCTCGTCACCTATGGCTACACCTTC. Amino acids: CASSPGPLVTYGYTF.

The table lists this clonotype with many counts. The chain uses TRBV12-3 or TRBV12-4 and TRBJ1-5; D might be TRBD1 (5 bases). The ends were cut back, 6 bases at V and 7 bases at J, with 19 bases in the middle. The CDR3 is made up of 15 amino acids. This chain's CDR3 is CASSLNGPGWQPQHF. DNA for the CDR3: TGTGCCAGCAGCCTTAACGGCCCAGGGTGGCAGCCCCAGCATTTT.

This clonotype was detected many times. The chain recombines TRBV6-5 with TRBJ2-7; D not certain. Between the trimmed V and J ends, which lost 2 bases and 0 bases, there was a span of 11 bases. The CDR3 extends over 15 amino acids. Germline V lookup: CDR1 MNHEY, CDR2 SVGAGI. The CDR3 DNA reads TGTGCCAGCAGTTACGGGCCAGGCCGCTCCTACGAGCAGTACTTC. Residues: CASSYGPGRSYEQYF.

This clonotype has a count of ten or more. This rearrangement joins TRBV20-1 to TRBJ1-2; the D gene is possibly TRBD1 (5 bases). V was shortened by 6 bases and J by 6 bases, with 23 bases between the two germline ends. Germline V CDR1 and CDR2: DFQATT, SNEGSKA (reference sequence). The CDR3 is made up of 15 amino acids. The CDR3: CSAEPRGRELDGYTF. The CDR3 DNA is TGCAGTGCCGAACCCCGTGGCAGGGAGTTGGATGGCTACACCTTC.